This TCR beta chain was sequenced during a study of blood T cell repertoires in COVID-19. As for the study in general: Material from acute and convalescent COVID-19 was sourced from the United States, Italy and Spain. PBMCs, B-cell-depleted T cells, or T cells provided the cDNA or gDNA that made up the material.

Original handling: Cell counts per sample came from amplifying reference gene primers. Only in-frame clones appear in the TCRdb table, and some are missing; sequencing was by immunoSEQ multiplex PCR. That table furnishes V, J and clone size, whereas the DNA furnished D and trimming. The table has 35,000 to 45,000 clones, 76% seen once. The germline V gene encodes CDR1 KGHSH and CDR2 LQKENI. J lost 6 bases, V lost 5 bases, and 6 bases had no gene match. The CDR3 sequence is 13 residues long. The sequenced sample was peripheral blood. This TCR came from an older man with active or convalescent COVID-19. The chain combines TRBV18 with TRBJ1-2; 7 bases are shared with TRBD1. The DNA of the CDR3 is TGTGCCAGCTCAACGGACAGGTTTGATGGCTACACCTTC. As protein: CASSTDRFDGYTF.